This T cell receptor (beta chain) was profiled in a study of T cell changes during pregnancy in multiple sclerosis. Sequenced by immunoSEQ multiplex PCR; TCRdb stores in-frame clones only, minus some. The sample shows tens of thousands of clones, 90% of them seen only once. This CDR3 is built from 14 residues. Germline V gene sequence: CDR1 LGHNA, CDR2 YNFKEQ. V was pared by 2 bases and J by 4 bases, with 10 bases between. V and J are TRBV4-2 and TRBJ2-3; TRBD1 might be the D (6 bases). The starting material was peripheral blood, obtained in the third trimester of pregnancy. The clonotype comes from a female donor in good health, enrolled as a control in a pregnancy study. The CDR3 sequence is CASSQTGSADTQYF. The CDR3 nucleotides are TGTGCCAGCAGCCAAACAGGGTCTGCAGATACGCAGTATTTT.